The 5 T cell receptor beta chains reported below all come from one sample, sequenced in a study of naive and memory T cell subsets. An equimolar mix of two oligonucleotides served as the beta constant-region primer for TRBC1 and TRBC2. Ligated cDNA was amplified by four rounds of PCR with nested alpha and beta constant-region primers and SP2. TCRdb independently ran MiXCR on the UMI-ligation and nested PCR reads; one entry per CDR3 protein. The data contain some 110,000 distinct CDR3 sequences, 35% to 45% of them singletons. Sequencing input: central memory CD4+ T cells from blood. These receptors were taken from a human donor in good health.

A few counts support this clonotype. This sequence joins TRBV20-1 and TRBJ1-5; tentatively, D is TRBD1 (5 bases). Trimming removed 7 bases from V and 0 bases from J, with 13 bases in between. The CDR3 runs 14 residues. The germline gives CDR1 DFQATT, CDR2 SNEGSKA (reference sequence). Here the CDR3 DNA reads TGCAGTGTCCTTCGGGGGAATAGCAATCAGCCCCAGCATTTT. This encodes CSVLRGNSNQPQHF.

This sequence joins TRBV12-5 and TRBJ2-1; TRBD2 might be the D (6 bases). The CDR3 loop spans 17 amino acids. V was pared by 5 bases and J by 8 bases, with 25 bases between. The germline V gene encodes CDR1 LGHNT and CDR2 FRNRAP. In DNA, the CDR3 is TGTGCTAGTGGTCTTGGGACTTGGCTGAATGTGTTGGATGAGCAGTTCTTC. Its translation: CASGLGTWLNVLDEQFF.

J is TRBJ2-3 and V is TRBV5-1; TRBD2 matches at 8 bases. The CDR3 spans 15 residues. After removal of 5 bases from V and 0 bases from J, the junction contained 5 bases not matched to a gene. Germline V gene lookup returns CDR1 SGHRS and CDR2 YFSETQ. CDR3 amino acids: CASRVSGTSTDTQYF. CDR3 bases: TGCGCCAGCAGAGTTAGCGGGACTAGCACAGATACGCAGTATTTT.

The rearrangement uses TRBV6-2 or TRBV6-3 and TRBJ2-2; D not certain. CDR3 length equals 15 residues. Germline V CDR1 and CDR2: MNHEY, SVGEGT. V dropped 1 base and J dropped 5 bases, with 11 bases sitting between them. CDR3 bases: TGTGCCAGCAGTTACTTCGGCGGTATTACCGGGGAGCTGTTTTTT. Its translation is CASSYFGGITGELFF.

The genes are TRBV11-2 and TRBJ2-1; 8 bases are a match to TRBD1. Per the germline V gene, CDR1 is SGHAT and CDR2 is FQNNGV. J was trimmed by 6 bases and V by 7 bases; bases with no gene match: 11. There are 15 residues in the CDR3. This chain's CDR3 is CASIGQGERRNEQFF. The CDR3 region has the DNA TGTGCCAGCATAGGACAGGGCGAGCGGCGCAATGAGCAGTTCTTC.